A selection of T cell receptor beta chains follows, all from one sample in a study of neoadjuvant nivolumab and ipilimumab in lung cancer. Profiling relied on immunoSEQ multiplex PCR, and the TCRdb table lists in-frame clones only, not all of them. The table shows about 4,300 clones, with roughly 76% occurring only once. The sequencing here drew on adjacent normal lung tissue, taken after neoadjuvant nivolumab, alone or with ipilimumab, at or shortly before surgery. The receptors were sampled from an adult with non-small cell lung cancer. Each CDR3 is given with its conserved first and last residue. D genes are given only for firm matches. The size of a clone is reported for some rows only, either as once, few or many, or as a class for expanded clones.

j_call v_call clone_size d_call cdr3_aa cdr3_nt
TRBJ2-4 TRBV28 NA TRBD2 CASSTSGGYGKNIQYF TGTGCCAGCAGTACTAGCGGGGGTTACGGCAAAAACATTCAGTACTTC
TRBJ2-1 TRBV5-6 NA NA CASSLATPNEQFF TGTGCCAGCAGCTTAGCGACACCCAATGAGCAGTTCTTC
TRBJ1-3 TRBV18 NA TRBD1 CASSPGQGGNTIYF TGTGCCAGCTCACCCGGACAGGGAGGAAACACCATATATTTT
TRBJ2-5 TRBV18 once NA CASSPLSGPTKETQYF TGTGCCAGCTCACCCCTTTCGGGACCGACAAAAGAGACCCAGTACTTC
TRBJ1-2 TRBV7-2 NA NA CASSGSTRAARLAF TGTGCCAGCAGCGGATCGACGAGAGCAGCGCGACTGGCCTTC
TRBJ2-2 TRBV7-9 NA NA CASSPRRTAGELFF TGTGCCAGCAGCCCAAGGCGGACGGCCGGGGAGCTGTTTTTT
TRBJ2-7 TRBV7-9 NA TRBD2 CASVGREGLGYEQYF TGTGCCAGCGTAGGGCGGGAGGGGCTTGGGTACGAGCAGTACTTC
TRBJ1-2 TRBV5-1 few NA CASSLEQKGYGYTF TGCGCCAGCAGCTTGGAACAGAAGGGTTATGGCTACACCTTC
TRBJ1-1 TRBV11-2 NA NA CASSAVEFVEAFF TGTGCCAGCAGCGCTGTGGAGTTCGTAGAAGCTTTCTTT
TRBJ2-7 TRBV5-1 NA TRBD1 CASSTGQGSVEQYF TGCGCCAGCAGCACGGGACAGGGCAGCGTCGAGCAGTACTTC
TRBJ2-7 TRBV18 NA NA CASSRGAATYEQYF TGTGCCAGCTCACGGGGGGCCGCTACCTACGAGCAGTACTTC
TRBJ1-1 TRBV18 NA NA CASSLQRTNTEAFF TGTGCCAGCTCACTACAGAGAACTAACACTGAAGCTTTCTTT
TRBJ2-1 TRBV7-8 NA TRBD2 CASSPLASGYNEQFF TGTGCCAGCAGCCCCCTGGCTAGCGGTTACAATGAGCAGTTCTTC
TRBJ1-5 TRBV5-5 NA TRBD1 CASSVRTGDQPQHF TGTGCCAGCAGCGTACGGACAGGGGATCAGCCCCAGCATTTT
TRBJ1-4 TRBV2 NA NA CASGEGKLFF TGTGCCAGCGGGGAGGGAAAACTGTTTTTT
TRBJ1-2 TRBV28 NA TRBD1 CASSPLGDRGHGYTF TGTGCCAGCAGTCCGCTCGGGGACAGGGGGCATGGCTACACCTTC
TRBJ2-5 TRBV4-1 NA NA CASSQVSGGETQYF TGCGCCAGCAGCCAAGTCTCTGGGGGGGAGACCCAGTACTTC
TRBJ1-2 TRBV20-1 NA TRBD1 CSASDREGYTF TGCAGTGCTAGTGACAGGGAGGGCTACACCTTC
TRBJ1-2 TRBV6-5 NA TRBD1 CASSYSTRGNGYTF TGTGCCAGCAGTTACTCGACCAGGGGGAATGGCTACACCTTC
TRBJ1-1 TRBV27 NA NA CASIVHSGLLNTEAFF TGTGCCAGCATCGTACACTCAGGGTTGTTGAACACTGAAGCTTTCTTT
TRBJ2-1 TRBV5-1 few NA CASSLGDYNEQFF TGCGCCAGCAGCTTGGGGGACTACAATGAGCAGTTCTTC
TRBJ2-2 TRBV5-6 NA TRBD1 CASSFRDRFTGELFF TGTGCCAGCAGCTTCAGGGACAGATTTACCGGGGAGCTGTTTTTT
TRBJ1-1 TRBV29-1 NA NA CSVVSGRVGTEAFF TGCAGCGTTGTATCCGGCAGGGTGGGTACTGAAGCTTTCTTT
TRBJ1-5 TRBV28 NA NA CASSLLGAGQPQHF TGTGCCAGCAGTTTACTGGGGGCTGGACAGCCCCAGCATTTT
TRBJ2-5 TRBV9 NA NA CASSPRRGGPLRETQYF TGTGCCAGCAGCCCGAGGAGGGGGGGCCCCCTCAGAGAGACCCAGTACTTC
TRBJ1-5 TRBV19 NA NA CASSQNRAYSNQPQHF TGTGCCAGTAGTCAGAACAGGGCTTATAGCAATCAGCCCCAGCATTTT
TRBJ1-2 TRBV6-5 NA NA CASSYSRRWGGYTF TGTGCCAGCAGTTACTCGCGAAGGTGGGGCGGCTACACCTTC
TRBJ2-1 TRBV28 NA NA CASSTTGKGGGEQFF TGTGCCAGCAGTACGACAGGGAAAGGCGGGGGTGAGCAGTTCTTC
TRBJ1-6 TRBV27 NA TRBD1 CASSPGQVNSPLHF TGTGCCAGCAGTCCAGGACAGGTTAATTCACCCCTCCACTTT
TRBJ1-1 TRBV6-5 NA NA CASSYGRIPNTEAFF TGTGCCAGCAGTTACGGTCGGATACCGAACACTGAAGCTTTCTTT
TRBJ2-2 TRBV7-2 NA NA CASSVNRANTGELFF TGTGCCAGCAGCGTCAACAGGGCAAACACCGGGGAGCTGTTTTTT
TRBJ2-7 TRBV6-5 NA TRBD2 CASSYLRGGSYEQYF TGTGCCAGCAGTTACCTACGCGGGGGCTCCTACGAGCAGTACTTC